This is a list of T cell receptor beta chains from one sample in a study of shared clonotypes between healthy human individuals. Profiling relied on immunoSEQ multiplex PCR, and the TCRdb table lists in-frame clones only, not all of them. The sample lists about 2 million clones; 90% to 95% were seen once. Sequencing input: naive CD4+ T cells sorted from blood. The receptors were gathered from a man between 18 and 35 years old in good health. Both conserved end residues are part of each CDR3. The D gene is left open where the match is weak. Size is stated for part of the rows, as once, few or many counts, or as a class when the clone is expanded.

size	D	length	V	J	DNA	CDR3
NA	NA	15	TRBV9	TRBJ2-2	TGTGCCAGCAGTCAAGGAGGGCCGAACACCGGGGAGCTGTTTTTT	CASSQGGPNTGELFF
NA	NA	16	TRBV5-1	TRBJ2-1	TGCGCCAGCAGCTTGGTGCGGGGCAGCTCCTACAATGAGCAGTTCTTC	CASSLVRGSSYNEQFF
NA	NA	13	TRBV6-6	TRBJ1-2	TGTGCCAGCAGCCCCCGGCAGCTTGAGGGCTACACCTTC	CASSPRQLEGYTF
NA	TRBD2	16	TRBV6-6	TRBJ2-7	TGTGCCAGCAGTCCCTCCTTAGCGGGAGTGCGCTACGAGCAGTACTTC	CASSPSLAGVRYEQYF
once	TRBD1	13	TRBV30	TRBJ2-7	TGTGCCATGGACCGGACAGGGGGGTTCGAGCAGTACTTC	CAMDRTGGFEQYF
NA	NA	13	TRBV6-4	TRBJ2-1	TGTGCCAGCAGTGACTCGAGACAGAATGAGCAGTTCTTC	CASSDSRQNEQFF
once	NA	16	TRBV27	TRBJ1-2	TGTGCCAGCAGCCCTCTCGACCCCGCCGGCGACTATGGCTACACCTTC	CASSPLDPAGDYGYTF
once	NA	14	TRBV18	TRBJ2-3	TGTGCCAGCTCACCACCGGCAGAACCAGATACGCAGTATTTT	CASSPPAEPDTQYF
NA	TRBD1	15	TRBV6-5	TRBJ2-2	TGTGCCAGCAGAGGGACAGGGCGAGGCACCGGGGAGCTGTTTTTT	CASRGTGRGTGELFF
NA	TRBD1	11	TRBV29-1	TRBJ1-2	TGCAGCGTCAGGGGGAACTATGGCTACACCTTC	CSVRGNYGYTF
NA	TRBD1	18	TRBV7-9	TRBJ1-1	TGTGCCAGCAGTACTAACCGGGACAGGGACCTTTTGAACACTGAAGCTTTCTTT	CASSTNRDRDLLNTEAFF
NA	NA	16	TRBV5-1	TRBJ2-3	TGCGCCAGCAGCGTAAATACAGGGCTGGGCACAGATACGCAGTATTTT	CASSVNTGLGTDTQYF
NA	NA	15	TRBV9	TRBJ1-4	TGTGCCAGCAGCGCCCGGGCGGGAACTAATGAAAAACTGTTTTTT	CASSARAGTNEKLFF
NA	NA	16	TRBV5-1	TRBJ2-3	TGCGCCAGCAGCTTGGACAGAGTAGATGGGGGAGATACGCAGTATTTT	CASSLDRVDGGDTQYF
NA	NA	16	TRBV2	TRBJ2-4	TGTGCCAGCAGTGTGGGCAGGGGGGTAGCCAAAAACATTCAGTACTTC	CASSVGRGVAKNIQYF
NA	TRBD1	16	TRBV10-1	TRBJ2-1	TGCGCCAGCAGTGAAATCGGGGGGACAGGGTTTGATGAGCAGTTCTTC	CASSEIGGTGFDEQFF
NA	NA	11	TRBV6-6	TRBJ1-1	TGTGCCAGCAGTTACACAGCTGAAGCTTTCTTT	CASSYTAEAFF
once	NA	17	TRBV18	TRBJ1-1	TGTGCCAGCTCACCCCGGTCGGGGGGGGGTTGGTACACTGAAGCTTTCTTT	CASSPRSGGGWYTEAFF
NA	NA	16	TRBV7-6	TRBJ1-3	TGTGCCAGCAGCTTGGACCGTTTGGGTACCGGAAACACCATATATTTT	CASSLDRLGTGNTIYF
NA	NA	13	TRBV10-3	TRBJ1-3	TGTGCCATCAGGGCAGTCGACCGGGACACCATATATTTT	CAIRAVDRDTIYF
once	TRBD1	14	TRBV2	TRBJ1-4	TGTGCCAGCAGATACAGGGGGGATGGTGAAAAACTGTTTTTT	CASRYRGDGEKLFF
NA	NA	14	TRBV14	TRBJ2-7	TGTGCCAGCAGTTTTTATCTGATCTCCTACGAGCAGTACTTC	CASSFYLISYEQYF
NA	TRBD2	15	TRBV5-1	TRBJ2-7	TGCGCCAGCAGCCTAATTCCGGGAGGGCCGGGGGAGCAGTACTTC	CASSLIPGGPGEQYF
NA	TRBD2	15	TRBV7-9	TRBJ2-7	TGTGCCAGCAGCCAGTGGACTAGCATCTCCTACGAGCAGTACTTC	CASSQWTSISYEQYF
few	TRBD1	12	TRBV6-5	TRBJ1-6	TGTGCCAGCAGCCTAGACAGGGAGACTCTCCACTTT	CASSLDRETLHF
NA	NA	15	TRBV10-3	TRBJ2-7	TGTGCCATCAGTGAAAATGATGGGGGCGGGTACGAGCAGTACTTC	CAISENDGGGYEQYF
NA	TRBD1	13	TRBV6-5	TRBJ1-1	TGTGCCAGCAGTTGGACAGGGGGCACTGAAGCTTTCTTT	CASSWTGGTEAFF
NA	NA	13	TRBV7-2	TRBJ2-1	TGTGCCAGCAGCTCCAGACAAGCCAATGAGCAGTTCTTC	CASSSRQANEQFF
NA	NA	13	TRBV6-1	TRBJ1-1	TGTGCCAGCGAGGGCTGGGCGAACACTGAAGCTTTCTTT	CASEGWANTEAFF
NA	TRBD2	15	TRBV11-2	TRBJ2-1	TGTGCCAGCAGCTCCAGCGGGGGGGCGTACAATGAGCAGTTCTTC	CASSSSGGAYNEQFF
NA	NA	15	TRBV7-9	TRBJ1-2	TGTGCCAGCAGCTTAGGCGAGGGCGGCGCCTATGGCTACACCTTC	CASSLGEGGAYGYTF
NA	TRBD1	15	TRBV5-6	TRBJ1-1	TGTGCCAGCAGGTTAGACAGGGGCCGGAACACTGAAGCTTTCTTT	CASRLDRGRNTEAFF
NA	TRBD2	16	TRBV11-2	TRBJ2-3	TGTGCCAGCAGCGCCCCCCCAGCGGGAGTGGCAGATACGCAGTATTTT	CASSAPPAGVADTQYF
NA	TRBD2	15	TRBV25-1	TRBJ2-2	TGTGCCAGCGATAGCGGGAGGTTAAGTAGCGGGGAGCTGTTTTTT	CASDSGRLSSGELFF
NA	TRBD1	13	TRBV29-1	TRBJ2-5	TGCAGCGTTAGCGGACAGGGGCTAGAGACCCAGTACTTC	CSVSGQGLETQYF